Below are 9 T cell receptor beta chains sequenced from a single sample in a study of neoadjuvant anti-PD-1 for oral cavity cancer. Only in-frame clones appear in the TCRdb table, and some are missing; sequencing was by immunoSEQ multiplex PCR. This table has 11,000 to 15,000 clones, around three quarters appearing once. The sequences come from PBMCs, collected before nivolumab (anti-PD-1) treatment. The receptor set was obtained from a person aged 40 to 85 with oral cavity squamous cell carcinoma.

The chain joins TRBV5-5 to TRBJ1-6; D gene uncertain. Germline loops: CDR1 SGHKS, CDR2 YYEKEE (reference sequence). Trimming cost V 0 bases and J 0 bases, with 10 bases left between them. The CDR3 is made up of 17 amino acids. The CDR3 DNA is TGTGCCAGCAGCTTGGAAGCGGGGAGCTCCTATAATTCACCCCTCCACTTT. It translates to CASSLEAGSSYNSPLHF.

V gene TRBV11-2 combines with J gene TRBJ1-6; D remains ambiguous. Trimming left V 2 bases short and J 15 bases short, with 11 bases between. Germline V gives CDR1 SGHAT, CDR2 FQNNGV. This CDR3 spans 12 amino acids. CDR3 sequence: CASSLRPGYLHF. The DNA of the CDR3 is TGTGCCAGCAGCTTACGGCCGGGTTACCTCCACTTT.

This clone has just one count. J is TRBJ2-2 and V is TRBV7-6, with D unresolved. This CDR3 is built from 14 residues. Germline V gene lookup returns CDR1 SGHVS and CDR2 FNYEAQ. V was cut by 6 bases and J by 4 bases, with 12 bases left in between. CDR3 amino acids: CASSSDTVTGELFF. DNA for the CDR3: TGTGCCAGCAGTTCCGACACGGTCACCGGGGAGCTGTTTTTT.

The chain employs TRBV5-6 and TRBJ1-5; 9 positions agree with TRBD1. Germline CDR1 and CDR2: SGHDT and YYEEEE. V lost 3 bases, J lost 6 bases, and 7 bases stayed unmatched. This CDR3 is built from 15 residues. For the CDR3, the DNA is TGTGCCAGCAGCTGGGGACAGGGTGGGAGTCAGCCCCAGCATTTT. As protein: CASSWGQGGSQPQHF.

This clone has more than one count but fewer than ten. V usage is TRBV7-9 and J usage is TRBJ1-1, with D perhaps matching TRBD1 (5 bases). V was shortened by 2 bases and J by 4 bases, with 17 bases between the two germline ends. Looked up from germline, CDR1 is SEHNR and CDR2 is FQNEAQ (reference sequence). The CDR3 sequence is 16 residues long. For the CDR3, the DNA is TGTGCCAGCAGCTTATGGGGGGGAGGTAGCGGCACTGAAGCTTTCTTT. Its translation is CASSLWGGGSGTEAFF.

The gene calls are TRBV7-9 and TRBJ1-1; perhaps TRBD1 as D (5 bases). Trimming removed 1 base from V and 4 bases from J, with 10 bases in between. Germline assignment: CDR1 SEHNR and CDR2 FQNEAQ (reference sequence). The CDR3 length is 14 residues. The CDR3 protein is CASSLGGESTEAFF. CDR3 in DNA: TGTGCCAGCAGCTTAGGGGGGGAGAGCACTGAAGCTTTCTTT.

This clone was seen just once. This chain uses TRBV7-9 with TRBJ1-1, with D uncertain. The V and J ends lost 5 bases and 6 bases respectively, with 16 bases between them. This CDR3 has 14 residues. Germline lookup yields CDR1 SEHNR and CDR2 FQNEAQ (reference sequence). DNA for the CDR3: TGTGCCAGCAGCCGAAACGCCGGATACGCTGAAGCTTTCTTT. This translates into CASSRNAGYAEAFF.

CDR3 sequence: CASSEPIAGESYEQYF. DNA of the CDR3: TGTGCCAGCAGTGAACCCATAGCGGGGGAGTCCTACGAGCAGTACTTC. This sequence joins TRBV2 and TRBJ2-7; 9 bases align to TRBD2. CDR3 size: 16 residues. The junction had 6 bases not matched to a gene; V was cut back by 2 bases and J by 1 base. Germline V gene data show CDR1 as SNHLY and CDR2 as FYNNEI.

The CDR3 nucleotides read TGTGCCAGCAGCTTGGGACAGCCTAATCAGCCCCAGCATTTT. This codes for CASSLGQPNQPQHF. The V call is TRBV5-6, the J call TRBJ1-5; a possible D gene is TRBD1 (5 bases). Germline V CDR1 and CDR2: SGHDT, YYEEEE. V was pared by 0 bases and J by 4 bases, with 8 bases between. This CDR3 is built from 14 residues.